This T cell receptor beta chain was observed in a study of T cell responses to AZD1222 COVID-19 vaccine. Study summary: Second-dose timings of about 4 or about 12 weeks were pooled.

Profiled with immunoSEQ multiplex PCR; TCRdb holds only in-frame clones, not every one. This table has around 92,000 clones, about 90% appearing once. Between the trimmed V and J ends, which lost 8 bases and 0 bases, there was a span of 11 bases. Germline CDR1 and CDR2: MNHEY and SMNVEV (reference sequence). The CDR3 spans 15 residues. The chain combines TRBV27 with TRBJ2-6, with D perhaps TRBD2 (5 bases). Sequenced here: peripheral blood, sampled on day 0 of AZD1222 vaccination. The receptor was isolated from an adult in good health. The CDR3 protein is CASGSQSSGANVLTF. CDR3 DNA: TGTGCCAGCGGGAGTCAGAGCTCTGGGGCCAACGTCCTGACTTTC.